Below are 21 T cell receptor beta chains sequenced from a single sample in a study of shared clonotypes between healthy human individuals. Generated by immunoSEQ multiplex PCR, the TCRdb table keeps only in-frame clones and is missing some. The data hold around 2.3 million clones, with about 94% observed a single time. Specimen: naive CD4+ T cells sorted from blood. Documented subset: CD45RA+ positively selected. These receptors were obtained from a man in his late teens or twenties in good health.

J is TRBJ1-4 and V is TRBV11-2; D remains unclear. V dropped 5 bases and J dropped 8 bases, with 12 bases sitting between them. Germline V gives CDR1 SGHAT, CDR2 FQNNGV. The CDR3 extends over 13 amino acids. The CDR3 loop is CASSGILGEKLFF. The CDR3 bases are TGTGCCAGCAGCGGGATCCTGGGAGAAAAACTGTTTTTT. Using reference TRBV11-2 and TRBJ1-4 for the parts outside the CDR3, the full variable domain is EAGVAQSPRYKIIEKRQSVAFWCNPISGHATLYWYQQILGQGPKLLIQFQNNGVVDDSQLPKDRFSAERLKGVDSTLKIQPAKLEDSAVYLCASSGILGEKLFFGSGTQLSVL.

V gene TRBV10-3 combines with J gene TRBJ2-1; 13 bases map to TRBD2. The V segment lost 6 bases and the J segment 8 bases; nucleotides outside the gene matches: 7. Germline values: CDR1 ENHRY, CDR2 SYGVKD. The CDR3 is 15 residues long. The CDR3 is CAISSLAGGPDEQFF. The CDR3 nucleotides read TGTGCCATCAGCTCACTAGCGGGGGGGCCGGATGAGCAGTTCTTC.

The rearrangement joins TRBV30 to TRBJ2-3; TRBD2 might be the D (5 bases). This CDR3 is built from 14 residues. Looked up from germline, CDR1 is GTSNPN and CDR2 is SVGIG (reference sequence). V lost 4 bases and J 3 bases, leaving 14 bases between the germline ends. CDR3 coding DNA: TGTGCCTGGATGAGTGGACTTTCGACAGATACGCAGTATTTT. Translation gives CAWMSGLSTDTQYF.

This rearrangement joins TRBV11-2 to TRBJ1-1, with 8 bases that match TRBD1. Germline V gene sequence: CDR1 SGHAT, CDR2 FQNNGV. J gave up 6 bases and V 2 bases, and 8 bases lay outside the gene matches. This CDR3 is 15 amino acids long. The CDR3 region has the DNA TGTGCCAGCAGCTTACAGGGGGCTGGGTACGCTGAAGCTTTCTTT. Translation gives CASSLQGAGYAEAFF.

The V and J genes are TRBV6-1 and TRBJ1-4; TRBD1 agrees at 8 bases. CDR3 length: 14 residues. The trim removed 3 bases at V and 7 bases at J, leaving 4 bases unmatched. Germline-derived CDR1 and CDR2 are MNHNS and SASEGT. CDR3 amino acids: CASSDLTGVEKLFF. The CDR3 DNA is TGTGCCAGCAGTGACCTGACAGGGGTTGAAAAACTGTTTTTT.

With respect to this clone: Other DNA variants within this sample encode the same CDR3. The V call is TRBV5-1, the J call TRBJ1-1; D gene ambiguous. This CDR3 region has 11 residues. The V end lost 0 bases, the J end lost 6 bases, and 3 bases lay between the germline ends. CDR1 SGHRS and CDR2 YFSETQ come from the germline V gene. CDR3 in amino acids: CASSLGAEAFF. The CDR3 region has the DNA TGCGCCAGCAGCTTGGGGGCTGAAGCTTTCTTT.

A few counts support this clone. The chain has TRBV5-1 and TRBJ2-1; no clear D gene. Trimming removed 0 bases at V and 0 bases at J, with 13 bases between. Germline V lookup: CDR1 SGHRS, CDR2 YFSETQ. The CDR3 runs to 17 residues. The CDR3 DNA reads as TGCGCCAGCAGCTTGGCCGGCCGACGTAACTCCTACAATGAGCAGTTCTTC. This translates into CASSLAGRRNSYNEQFF.

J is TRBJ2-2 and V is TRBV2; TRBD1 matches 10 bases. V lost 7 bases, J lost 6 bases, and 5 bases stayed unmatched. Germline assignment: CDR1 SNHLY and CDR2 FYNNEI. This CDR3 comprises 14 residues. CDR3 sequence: CASNRQGAAGELFF. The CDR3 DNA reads TGTGCCAGCAATCGACAGGGGGCGGCCGGGGAGCTGTTTTTT.

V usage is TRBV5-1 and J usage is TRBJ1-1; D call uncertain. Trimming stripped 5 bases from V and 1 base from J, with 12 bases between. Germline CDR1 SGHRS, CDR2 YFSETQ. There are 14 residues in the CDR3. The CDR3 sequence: CASRWEDRNTEAFF. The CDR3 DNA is TGCGCCAGCAGATGGGAAGATAGGAACACTGAAGCTTTCTTT. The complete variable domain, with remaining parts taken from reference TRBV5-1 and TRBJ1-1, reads KAGVTQTPRYLIKTRGQQVTLSCSPISGHRSVSWYQQTPGQGLQFLFEYFSETQRNKGNFPGRFSGRQFSNSRSEMNVSTLELGDSALYLCASRWEDRNTEAFFGQGTRLTVV.

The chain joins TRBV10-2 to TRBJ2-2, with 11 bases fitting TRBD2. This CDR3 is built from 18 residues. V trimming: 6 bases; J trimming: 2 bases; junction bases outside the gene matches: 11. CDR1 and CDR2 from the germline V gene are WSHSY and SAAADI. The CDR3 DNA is TGCGCCAGCAGACGCTCGACTAGCGGGGCAGGTAACACCGGGGAGCTGTTTTTT. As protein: CASRRSTSGAGNTGELFF.

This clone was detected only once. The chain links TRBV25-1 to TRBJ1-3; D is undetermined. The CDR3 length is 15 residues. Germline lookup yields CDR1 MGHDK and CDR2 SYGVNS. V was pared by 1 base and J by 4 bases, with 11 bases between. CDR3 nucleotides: TGTGCCAGCAGTGAATTGCGGGTGTACGGAAACACCATATATTTT. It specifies CASSELRVYGNTIYF.

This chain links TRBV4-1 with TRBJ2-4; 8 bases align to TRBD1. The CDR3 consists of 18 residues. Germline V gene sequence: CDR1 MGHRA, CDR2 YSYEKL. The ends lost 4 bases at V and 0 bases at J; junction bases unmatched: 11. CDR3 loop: CASSPNLRTGLAKNIQYF. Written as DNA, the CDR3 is TGCGCCAGCAGCCCGAACCTCCGGACAGGGTTAGCCAAAAACATTCAGTACTTC.

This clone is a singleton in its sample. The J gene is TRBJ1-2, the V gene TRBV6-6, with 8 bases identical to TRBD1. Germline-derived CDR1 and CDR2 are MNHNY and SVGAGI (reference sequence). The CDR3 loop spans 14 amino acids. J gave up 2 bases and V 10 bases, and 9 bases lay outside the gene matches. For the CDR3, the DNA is TGTGCCACCAGGGGGCCGGGACAGAACTATGGCTACACCTTC. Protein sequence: CATRGPGQNYGYTF.

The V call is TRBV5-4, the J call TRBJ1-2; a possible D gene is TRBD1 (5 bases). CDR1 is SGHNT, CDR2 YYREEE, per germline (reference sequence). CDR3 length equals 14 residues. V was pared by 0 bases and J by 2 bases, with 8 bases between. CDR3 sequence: CASSLVTENYGYTF. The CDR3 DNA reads TGTGCCAGCAGCTTGGTGACAGAAAACTATGGCTACACCTTC.

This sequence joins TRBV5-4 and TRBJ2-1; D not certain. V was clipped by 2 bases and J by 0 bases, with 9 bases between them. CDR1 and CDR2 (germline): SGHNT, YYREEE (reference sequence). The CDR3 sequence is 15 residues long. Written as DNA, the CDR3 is TGTGCCAGCAGCTTACAACTTAGCTCCTACAATGAGCAGTTCTTC. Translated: CASSLQLSSYNEQFF. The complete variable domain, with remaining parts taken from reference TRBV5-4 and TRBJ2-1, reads ETGVTQSPTHLIKTRGQQVTLRCSSQSGHNTVSWYQQALGQGPQFIFQYYREEENGRGNFPPRFSGLQFPNYSSELNVNALELDDSALYLCASSLQLSSYNEQFFGPGTRLTVL.

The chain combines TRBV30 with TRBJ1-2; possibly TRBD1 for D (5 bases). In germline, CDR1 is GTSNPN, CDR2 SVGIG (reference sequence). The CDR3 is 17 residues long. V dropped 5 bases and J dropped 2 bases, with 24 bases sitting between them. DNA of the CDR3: TGTGCCTGGGGAGCGGGGGGATCCAGATACCTAAACTATGGCTACACCTTC. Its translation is CAWGAGGSRYLNYGYTF.

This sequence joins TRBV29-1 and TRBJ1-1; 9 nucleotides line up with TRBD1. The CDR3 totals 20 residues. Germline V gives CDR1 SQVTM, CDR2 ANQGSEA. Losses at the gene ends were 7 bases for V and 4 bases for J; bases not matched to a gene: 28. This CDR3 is CSAPRPFSLPGQGAVTEAFF. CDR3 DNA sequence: TGCAGCGCACCTCGACCTTTTAGTTTACCGGGACAGGGTGCGGTCACTGAAGCTTTCTTT.

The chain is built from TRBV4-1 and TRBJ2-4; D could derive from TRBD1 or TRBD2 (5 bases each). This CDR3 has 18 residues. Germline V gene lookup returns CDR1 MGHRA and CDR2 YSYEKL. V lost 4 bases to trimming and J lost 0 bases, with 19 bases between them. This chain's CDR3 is CASSPTRGETLAKNIQYF. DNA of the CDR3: TGCGCCAGCAGCCCGACCCGGGGCGAGACTCTAGCCAAAAACATTCAGTACTTC.

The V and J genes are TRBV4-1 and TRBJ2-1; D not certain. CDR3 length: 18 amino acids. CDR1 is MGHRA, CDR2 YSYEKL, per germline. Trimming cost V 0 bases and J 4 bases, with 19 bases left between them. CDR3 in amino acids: CASSQDPSAGPPYNEQFF. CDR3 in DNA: TGCGCCAGCAGCCAAGATCCAAGCGCCGGGCCTCCTTACAATGAGCAGTTCTTC.

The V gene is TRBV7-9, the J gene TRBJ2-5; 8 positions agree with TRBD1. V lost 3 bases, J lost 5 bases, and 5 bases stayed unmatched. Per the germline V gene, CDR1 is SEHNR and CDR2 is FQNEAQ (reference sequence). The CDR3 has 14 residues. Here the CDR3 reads CASSFAGGRETQYF. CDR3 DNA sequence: TGTGCCAGCAGCTTCGCAGGGGGCAGGGAGACCCAGTACTTC.

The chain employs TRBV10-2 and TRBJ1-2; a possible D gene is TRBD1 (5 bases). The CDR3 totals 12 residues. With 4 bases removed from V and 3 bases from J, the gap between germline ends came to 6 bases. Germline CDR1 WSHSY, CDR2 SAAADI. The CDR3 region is CASSVGDYGYTF. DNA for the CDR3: TGCGCCAGCAGTGTAGGGGACTATGGCTACACCTTC.